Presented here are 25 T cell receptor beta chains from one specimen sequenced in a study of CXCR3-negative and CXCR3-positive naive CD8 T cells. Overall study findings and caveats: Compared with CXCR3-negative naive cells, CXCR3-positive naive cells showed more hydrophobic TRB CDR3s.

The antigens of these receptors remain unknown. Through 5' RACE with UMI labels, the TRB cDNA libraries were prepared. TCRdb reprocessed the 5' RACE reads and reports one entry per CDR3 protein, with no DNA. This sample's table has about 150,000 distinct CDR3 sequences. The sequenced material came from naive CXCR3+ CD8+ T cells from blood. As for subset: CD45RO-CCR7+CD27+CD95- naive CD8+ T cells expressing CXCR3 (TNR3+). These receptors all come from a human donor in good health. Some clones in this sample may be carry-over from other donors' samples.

CDR3 sequence reads: CASRKGDPNTQYF. This chain connects TRBV7-9 to TRBJ2-3; lacking DNA, the TRBD1 call made by TCRdb goes unchecked. The V gene's germline CDR1 is SEHNR and CDR2 FQNEAQ (reference sequence). CDR3 size: 13 residues.

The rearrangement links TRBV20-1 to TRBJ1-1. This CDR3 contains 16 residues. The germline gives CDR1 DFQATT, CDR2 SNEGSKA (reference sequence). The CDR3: CSARDWRQEMNTEAFF.

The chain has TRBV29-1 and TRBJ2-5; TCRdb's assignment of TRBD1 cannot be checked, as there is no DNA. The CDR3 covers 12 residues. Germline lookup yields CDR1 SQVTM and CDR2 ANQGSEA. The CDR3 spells CSVEQGRETQYF.

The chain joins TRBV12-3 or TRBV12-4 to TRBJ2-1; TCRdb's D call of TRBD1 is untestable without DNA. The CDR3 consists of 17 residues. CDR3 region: CASSFERTGGLVYEQFF.

This CDR3 is CASSSAGELFF. The chain employs TRBV5-6 and TRBJ2-2. Germline V gives CDR1 SGHDT, CDR2 YYEEEE. This CDR3 spans 11 amino acids.

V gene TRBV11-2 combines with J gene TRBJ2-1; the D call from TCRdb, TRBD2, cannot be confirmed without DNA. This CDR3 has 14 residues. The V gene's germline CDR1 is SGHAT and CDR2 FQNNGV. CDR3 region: CASSSPGEGDEQFF.

CDR3 region: CASSYSRDRVSYEQYF. V gene TRBV6-2 or TRBV6-3 combines with J gene TRBJ2-7; TCRdb indicates TRBD1, and absent DNA this call remains unverified. The CDR3 length is 16 residues. Per the germline V gene, CDR1 is MNHEY and CDR2 is SVGEGT.

CDR3: CASSLALGGTKNIQYF. This sequence joins TRBV7-3 and TRBJ2-4; checking the TCRdb D call of TRBD1 is not possible without DNA. The CDR3 spans 16 residues. Germline CDR1 and CDR2: SGHTA and FQGTGA.

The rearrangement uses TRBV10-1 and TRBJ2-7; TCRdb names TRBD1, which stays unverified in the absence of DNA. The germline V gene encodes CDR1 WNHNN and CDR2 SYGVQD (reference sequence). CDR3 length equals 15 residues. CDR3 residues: CASSEGQGGTYEQYF.

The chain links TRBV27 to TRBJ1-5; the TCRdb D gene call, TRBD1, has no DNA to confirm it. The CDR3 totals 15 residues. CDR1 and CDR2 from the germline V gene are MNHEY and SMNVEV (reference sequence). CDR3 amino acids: CASSLSQGGGQPQHF.

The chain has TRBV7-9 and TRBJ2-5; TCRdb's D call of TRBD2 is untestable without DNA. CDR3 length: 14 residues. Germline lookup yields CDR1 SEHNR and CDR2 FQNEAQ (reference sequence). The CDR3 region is CASSLVGVGETQYF.

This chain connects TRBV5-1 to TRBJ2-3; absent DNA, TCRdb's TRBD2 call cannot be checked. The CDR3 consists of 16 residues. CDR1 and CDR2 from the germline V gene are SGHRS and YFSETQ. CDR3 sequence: CASSARSARSTDTQYF.

The CDR3 loop is CASSQPWGGEDEQFF. The rearrangement joins TRBV4-1 to TRBJ2-1; TCRdb selects TRBD1, and the lack of DNA leaves this call unchecked. Germline V lookup: CDR1 MGHRA, CDR2 YSYEKL. The CDR3 has 15 residues.

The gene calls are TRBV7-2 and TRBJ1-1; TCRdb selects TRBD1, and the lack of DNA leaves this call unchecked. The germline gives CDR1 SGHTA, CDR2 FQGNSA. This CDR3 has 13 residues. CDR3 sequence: CASSSRTEFEAFF.

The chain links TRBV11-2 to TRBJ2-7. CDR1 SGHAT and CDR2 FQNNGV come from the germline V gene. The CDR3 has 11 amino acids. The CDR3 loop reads CASSLVAEQYF.

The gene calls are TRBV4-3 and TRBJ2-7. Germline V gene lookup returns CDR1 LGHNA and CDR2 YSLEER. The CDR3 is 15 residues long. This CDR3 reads CASSQDGTGLDEQYF.

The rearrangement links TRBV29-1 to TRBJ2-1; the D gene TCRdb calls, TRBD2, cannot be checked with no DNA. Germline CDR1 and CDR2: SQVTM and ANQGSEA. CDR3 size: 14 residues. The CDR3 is CSVDGPGVENEQFF.

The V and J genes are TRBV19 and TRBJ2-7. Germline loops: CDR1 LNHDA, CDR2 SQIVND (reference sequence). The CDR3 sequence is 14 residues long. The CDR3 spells CASSIGDKIYEQYF.

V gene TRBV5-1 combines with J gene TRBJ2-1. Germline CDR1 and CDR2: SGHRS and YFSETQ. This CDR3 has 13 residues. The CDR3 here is CASSLVADNEQFF.

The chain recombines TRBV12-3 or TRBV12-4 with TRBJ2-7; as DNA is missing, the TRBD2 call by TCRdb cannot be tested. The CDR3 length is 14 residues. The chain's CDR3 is CASPGGTAPYEQYF.

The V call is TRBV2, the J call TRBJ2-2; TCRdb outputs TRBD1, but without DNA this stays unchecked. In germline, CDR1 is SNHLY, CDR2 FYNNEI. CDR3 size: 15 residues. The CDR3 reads CASSPGVVDTGELFF.

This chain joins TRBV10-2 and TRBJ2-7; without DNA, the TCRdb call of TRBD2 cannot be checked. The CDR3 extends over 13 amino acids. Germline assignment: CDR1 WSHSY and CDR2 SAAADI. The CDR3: CASAQEDSYEQYF.

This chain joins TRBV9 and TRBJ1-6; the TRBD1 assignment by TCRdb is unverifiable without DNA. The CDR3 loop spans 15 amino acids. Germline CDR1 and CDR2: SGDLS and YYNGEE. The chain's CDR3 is CASSVTSGHNSPLHF.

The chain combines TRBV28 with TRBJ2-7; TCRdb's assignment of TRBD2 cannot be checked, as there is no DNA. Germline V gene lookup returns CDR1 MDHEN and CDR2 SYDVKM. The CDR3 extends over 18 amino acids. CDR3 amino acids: CASSPPYQGLRTSYEQYF.

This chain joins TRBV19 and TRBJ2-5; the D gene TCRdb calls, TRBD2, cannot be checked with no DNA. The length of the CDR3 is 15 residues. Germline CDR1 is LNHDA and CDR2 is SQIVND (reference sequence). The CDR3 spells CASSARLAGQETQYF. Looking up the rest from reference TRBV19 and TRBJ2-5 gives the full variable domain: DGGITQSPKYLFRKEGQNVTLSCEQNLNHDAMYWYRQDPGQGLRLIYYSQIVNDFQKGDIAEGYSVSREKKESFPLTVTSAQKNPTAFYLCASSARLAGQETQYFGPGTRLLVL.